The clone carrying this T cell receptor beta chain was counted only a few times. Its target is not known. This CDR3 contains 15 residues. The V gene's germline CDR1 is DFQATT and CDR2 SNEGSKA (reference sequence). V shed 1 base, J shed 6 bases, and the junction held 9 bases outside the gene matches. As it was prepared, the TCRbeta library received unique molecular identifiers. TCRdb analysed the PCR reads with MiXCR anew, one entry per CDR3 protein. The sample contains a few hundred thousand distinct CDR3 sequences, 25% to 30% of which appear only once. The data stem from a study of T-cell reconstitution after alpha-beta-depleted transplantation in children. Findings and limits, study-wide: Reported findings indicate that, about two months after transplant, alpha-beta T cells came from several hundred expanded clones, which were derived from non-depleted graft cells. For some patients, TCRbeta diversity was high at day 60 because of recipient T cells and thymic progenitors that survived. T cells produced anew were the main source of T-cell counts and diversity one year after transplant.

The V call is TRBV20-1, the J call TRBJ2-1; 7 bases map to TRBD2. Sequenced material: PBMCs, taken before TCRalphabeta/CD19-depleted stem cell transplant. The sequence was collected from a boy under two years old with Wiskott-Aldrich syndrome, due to receive a stem cell transplant. CDR3 region: CSARGIGRTSNEQFF. For the CDR3, the DNA is TGCAGTGCTAGAGGCATCGGGAGGACTAGCAATGAGCAGTTCTTC.